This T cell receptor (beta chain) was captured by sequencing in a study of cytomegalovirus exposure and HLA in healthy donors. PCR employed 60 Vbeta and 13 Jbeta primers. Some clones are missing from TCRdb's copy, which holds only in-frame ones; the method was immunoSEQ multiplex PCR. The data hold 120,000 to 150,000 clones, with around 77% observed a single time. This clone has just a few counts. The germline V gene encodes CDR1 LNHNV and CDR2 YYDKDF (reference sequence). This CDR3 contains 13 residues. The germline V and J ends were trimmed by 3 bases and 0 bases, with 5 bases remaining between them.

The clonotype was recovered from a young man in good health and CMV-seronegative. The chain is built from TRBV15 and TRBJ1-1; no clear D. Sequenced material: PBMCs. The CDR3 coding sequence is TGTGCCACCAGCAGCGTCCTGAACACTGAAGCTTTCTTT. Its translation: CATSSVLNTEAFF.